Listed below are T cell receptor beta chains from one sample, sequenced in a study of response to subunit inactivated influenza vaccine. MiXCR was run by TCRdb on the RT-PCR reads, yielding one entry per CDR3 protein. The sample includes 610,000 or so distinct CDR3 sequences, 14% of them seen just once. Sequencing used PBMCs from blood, obtained 12 days after vaccination. Receptor source: a man aged 50 or older who received an inactivated influenza vaccine. Each CDR3 is given with its conserved first and last residue. A D gene is named only where the DNA matches it firmly. Clone size is stated in some rows and not others, as once, few, many or a class when expanded.

NA	TRBV20-1	few	TRBJ2-5	CSAKAAGQETQYF	TGCAGTGCTAAAGCGGCAGGCCAAGAGACCCAGTACTTC
NA	TRBV5-1	NA	TRBJ1-1	CASSLVGGRVGTEAFF	TGCGCCAGCAGCTTGGTAGGGGGAAGGGTTGGGACTGAAGCTTTCTTT
TRBD1	TRBV29-1	NA	TRBJ1-4	CSAVDREKLFF	TGCAGCGCCGTGGACAGGGAAAAACTGTTTTTT
NA	TRBV10-3	few	TRBJ2-5	CAISESERETQYF	TGTGCCATCAGTGAGTCGGAGAGGGAGACCCAGTACTTC
TRBD2	TRBV19	NA	TRBJ2-1	CASTPTPGLAYNEQFF	TGTGCCAGTACCCCGACCCCCGGACTAGCCTACAATGAGCAGTTCTTC
TRBD2	TRBV4-1	few	TRBJ2-4	CASSQDRSGGRNIQYF	TGCGCCAGCAGCCAAGATCGAAGCGGGGGCCGAAACATTCAGTACTTC
NA	TRBV7-2	NA	TRBJ2-7	CASSQNPFYEQYF	TGTGCCAGCAGCCAAAATCCGTTTTACGAGCAGTACTTC
NA	TRBV10-1	NA	TRBJ2-7	CASSEIGGQEQYF	TGCGCCAGCAGTGAGATTGGAGGGCAGGAGCAGTACTTC
NA	TRBV11-2	NA	TRBJ2-2	CASTFTFQGWGGELFF	TGTGCCAGCACCTTCACCTTCCAGGGTTGGGGCGGGGAGCTGTTTTTT
NA	TRBV4-1	NA	TRBJ2-5	CASTSQGTHQETQYF	TGCGCCAGCACCTCGCAGGGGACCCACCAAGAGACCCAGTACTTC
NA	TRBV28	few	TRBJ1-6	CASSLNQGINSPLHF	TGTGCCAGCAGTTTAAATCAGGGGATCAATTCACCCCTCCACTTT
TRBD1	TRBV6-1	few	TRBJ2-7	CASSTLGQFLYEQYF	TGTGCCAGCAGTACCTTGGGACAGTTTCTTTACGAGCAGTACTTC
NA	TRBV7-9	once	TRBJ2-3	CASTLPDTQYF	TGTGCCAGCACCCTCCCAGATACGCAGTATTTT
TRBD1	TRBV6-1	NA	TRBJ2-7	CASRQTGDGYEQYF	TGTGCCAGCAGACAAACAGGGGACGGGTACGAGCAGTACTTC
NA	TRBV5-1	few	TRBJ1-5	CASSPNGYSNQPQHF	TGCGCCAGCAGCCCGAACGGTTATAGCAATCAGCCCCAGCATTTT
NA	TRBV11-3	many	TRBJ2-5	CASKSTGEGETQYF	TGTGCCAGCAAGTCGACGGGAGAAGGGGAGACCCAGTACTTC
TRBD2	TRBV6-1	few	TRBJ2-3	CASSGSGRGADTQYF	TGTGCCAGCAGTGGTAGCGGGAGAGGTGCAGATACGCAGTATTTT
TRBD2	TRBV24-1	NA	TRBJ2-5	CATSDPLAGVGETQYF	TGTGCCACCAGTGATCCTCTAGCGGGAGTGGGAGAGACCCAGTACTTC
NA	TRBV7-2	few	TRBJ2-7	CASSSAGASHLGEQYF	TGTGCCAGCAGCAGCGCCGGGGCGTCCCACTTGGGCGAGCAGTACTTC
NA	TRBV2	few	TRBJ2-2	CAIAPGRAGELFF	TGTGCCATCGCACCGGGTCGGGCCGGGGAGCTGTTTTTT
TRBD1	TRBV18	NA	TRBJ1-5	CASSPGTDGNQPQHF	TGTGCCAGCTCACCAGGGACAGATGGCAATCAGCCCCAGCATTTT
NA	TRBV5-1	few	TRBJ2-3	CASSFRQRPASTDTQYF	TGCGCCAGCAGCTTCCGGCAGAGACCCGCTAGCACAGATACGCAGTATTTT
NA	TRBV21-1	few	TRBJ2-7	CASSKDEDPRGNSSYEQYF	TGTGCCAGCAGCAAAGACGAGGACCCTAGGGGGAACAGCTCCTACGAGCAGTACTTC
NA	TRBV3-1	NA	TRBJ2-1	CASSQGVQFF	TGTGCCAGCAGCCAAGGGGTGCAGTTCTTC
NA	TRBV12-3/TRBV12-4	NA	TRBJ1-2	CASSLGRGWNGYTF	TGTGCCAGCAGTTTAGGCAGGGGCTGGAATGGCTACACCTTC
TRBD1	TRBV6-2/TRBV6-3	few	TRBJ1-2	CASISADRGGYGYTF	TGTGCCAGCATATCGGCGGACAGGGGAGGCTATGGCTACACCTTC
NA	TRBV4-2	few	TRBJ2-2	CASSQDSPAGELFF	TGTGCCAGCAGCCAAGATTCACCCGCCGGGGAGCTGTTTTTT
TRBD2	TRBV5-1	NA	TRBJ2-1	CASSLETGLAAYNEQFF	TGCGCCAGCAGCTTGGAGACGGGACTAGCGGCTTACAATGAGCAGTTCTTC
NA	TRBV2	many	TRBJ2-2	CASRAGELFF	TGTGCCAGCAGGGCCGGGGAGCTGTTTTTT
TRBD1	TRBV4-3	NA	TRBJ1-6	CASSQEAGGSYNSPLHF	TGCGCCAGCAGCCAAGAGGCAGGGGGCTCCTATAATTCACCCCTCCACTTT
TRBD1	TRBV3-1	NA	TRBJ2-1	CASSPQPDRGGEQFF	TGTGCCAGCAGCCCACAACCGGACAGGGGAGGAGAGCAGTTCTTC
NA	TRBV5-6	NA	TRBJ2-2	CASSLYGSPSGELFF	TGTGCCAGCAGCTTGTACGGGAGTCCTTCCGGGGAGCTGTTTTTT
NA	TRBV7-6	NA	TRBJ1-4	CASSDDGVVGKLFF	TGTGCCAGCAGCGATGACGGGGTAGTCGGAAAACTGTTTTTT
TRBD2	TRBV6-1	NA	TRBJ2-5	CASTQPLAGAIPYF	TGTGCCAGCACCCAGCCTCTAGCGGGGGCAATCCCGTACTTC
TRBD2	TRBV30	NA	TRBJ2-3	CAWSQSGTSTDTQYF	TGTGCCTGGAGTCAGAGCGGGACCAGCACAGATACGCAGTATTTT
TRBD2	TRBV7-6	few	TRBJ2-7	CASSPLAGGSEQYF	TGTGCCAGCAGCCCTTTAGCGGGAGGGTCCGAGCAGTACTTC
NA	TRBV15	few	TRBJ2-7	CATSSAWSSYEQYF	TGTGCCACCAGCAGCGCCTGGAGCTCCTACGAGCAGTACTTC
NA	TRBV18	few	TRBJ2-3	CASSPVIRRGPSTDTQYF	TGTGCCAGCTCACCCGTTATACGGAGGGGACCAAGCACAGATACGCAGTATTTT
TRBD2	TRBV11-1	few	TRBJ2-1	CASSWTSGRDYAYNEQFF	TGTGCCAGCAGCTGGACTAGCGGGAGGGACTACGCTTACAATGAGCAGTTCTTC
TRBD1	TRBV5-1	few	TRBJ1-6	CASSWGDRGDSPLHF	TGCGCCAGCAGCTGGGGGGACAGGGGGGATTCACCCCTCCACTTT
NA	TRBV28	NA	TRBJ2-5	CASSPPTIPQETQYF	TGTGCCAGCTCTCCGCCGACTATACCCCAAGAGACCCAGTACTTC
NA	TRBV7-9	NA	TRBJ1-4	CASGTGTNEKLFF	TGTGCCAGCGGAACCGGGACTAATGAAAAACTGTTTTTT
TRBD1	TRBV5-1	few	TRBJ1-4	CASSSTGSTNEKLFF	TGCGCCAGCAGCTCGACAGGGTCGACTAATGAAAAACTGTTTTTT
TRBD2	TRBV7-9	few	TRBJ2-7	CASSQLAGNYEQYF	TGTGCCAGCAGCCAACTAGCGGGAAACTACGAGCAGTACTTC
TRBD1	TRBV6-1	NA	TRBJ1-6	CASRRQGAVNSPLHF	TGTGCCAGCAGGAGGCAGGGGGCGGTCAATTCACCCCTCCACTTT
TRBD1	TRBV7-8	many	TRBJ1-6	CASSLALGQGFQPLHF	TGTGCCAGCAGCTTAGCGCTGGGACAGGGTTTCCAACCCCTCCACTTT
NA	TRBV7-2	many	TRBJ1-1	CASSFLPDTEAFF	TGTGCCAGCAGCTTCCTTCCAGACACTGAAGCTTTCTTT
NA	TRBV29-1	NA	TRBJ2-2	CSVVGTHPGELFF	TGCAGCGTTGTGGGGACGCATCCCGGGGAGCTGTTTTTT
NA	TRBV3-1	NA	TRBJ2-5	CASSQQAGWGETQYF	TGTGCCAGCAGCCAACAGGCAGGGTGGGGGGAGACCCAGTACTTC
NA	TRBV20-1	few	TRBJ2-3	CSASASLGDTDTQYF	TGCAGTGCCAGCGCTAGCTTAGGTGACACAGATACGCAGTATTTT
NA	TRBV11-2	NA	TRBJ2-2	CASSSLQGHGELFF	TGTGCCAGCAGCTCCCTACAGGGACACGGGGAGCTGTTTTTT
TRBD1	TRBV4-2	NA	TRBJ1-4	CASSQEDRGGKLFF	TGTGCCAGCAGCCAAGAGGACAGGGGAGGAAAACTGTTTTTT